This TCR beta chain was observed in a study of metastatic and nonmetastatic thyroid tumors. Thyroid surgery took place with no prior treatment in any patient. TCRdb re-called clones via MiXCR from the PCR reads. This sample has some 17,000 clones, with 25% to 30% found just once. Deletions cut 7 bases from V and 4 bases from J, with 17 bases between. The V gene's germline CDR1 is SGHRS and CDR2 YFSETQ. The CDR3 loop spans 14 amino acids. Source material: adjacent normal tissue. J is TRBJ1-1 and V is TRBV5-1, with D unclear. This sequence was found in a female donor with papillary thyroid cancer or a benign thyroid nodule (not recorded which). Some clones in this sample may be carry-over from other donors' samples. Here the CDR3 DNA reads TGCGCCAGCGGCGCCGGGTCCGGAGGCACTGAAGCTTTCTTT. Translation gives CASGAGSGGTEAFF.